This is a list of T cell receptor beta chains from one sample in a study of CD8+CD57+ T cells in acquired aplastic anemia. Via MiXCR, TCRdb re-called the reads, giving one row per CDR3 protein. The table shows a few hundred thousand distinct CDR3 sequences, with under 80% occurring only once. Material: sorted CD4+, CD8+, or CD8+CD57+ T cells (not recorded which) from PBMCs. The receptor source for this set is a human donor in good health, serving as a control. CDR3s include the opening cysteine and the closing phenylalanine or tryptophan. A D gene is named only where the DNA matches it firmly. Size values are once, few and many counts, or a class for expanded clones, and some rows have none.

12	TRBJ2-1	TRBV5-8	-	-	CASSVPTDEQFF	TGCGCCAGCAGCGTGCCGACAGATGAGCAGTTCTTC
16	TRBJ2-1	TRBV10-1	TRBD1	-	CASSEEQGESWLQPLF	TGCGCCAGCAGTGAGGAGCAGGGGGAATCATGGCTACAGCCTCTGTTC
13	TRBJ2-2	TRBV12-3/TRBV12-4	-	many	CASPVDYTGELFF	TGTGCCAGCCCAGTAGACTACACCGGGGAGCTGTTTTTT
14	TRBJ1-2	TRBV19	TRBD1	-	CASRPGTGIGGYTF	TGTGCCAGTAGGCCCGGGACAGGGATCGGAGGCTACACCTTC
17	TRBJ1-5	TRBV2	TRBD1	-	CASSYRPAGGIGQPQHF	TGTGCCAGCAGTTATAGACCGGCAGGGGGGATCGGACAGCCCCAGCATTTT
15	TRBJ2-7	TRBV7-3	-	-	CASSLSRVGGYEQYF	TGTGCCAGCAGCTTGTCCAGGGTGGGTGGCTACGAGCAGTACTTC
14	TRBJ2-3	TRBV5-4	-	once	CASTAGLDTDTQYF	TGTGCCAGCACCGCCGGGTTGGACACAGATACGCAGTATTTT
16	TRBJ2-7	TRBV7-2	-	once	CASSLQHTEAFFGQYF	-
17	TRBJ1-6	TRBV7-2	-	-	CASSPQIGDNYDSPLHF	TGTGCCAGCAGCCCGCAAATAGGGGACAACTATGATTCCCCCCTCCACTTT
13	TRBJ2-5	TRBV9	-	-	CASSLWGLVYQYF	TGTGCCAGCAGTTTGTGGGGGCTGGTGTACCAGTACTTC
16	TRBJ1-4	TRBV6-5	-	many	CASSYSRTAYYEKLFF	TGTGCCAGCAGTTACTCCCGGACAGCTTACTATGAAAAACTGTTTTTT
14	TRBJ2-7	TRBV12-3/TRBV12-4	-	-	CASSRGGNTDKQYF	TGTGCCAGCAGCCGCGGCGGGAACACAGATAAGCAGTATTTC
12	TRBJ1-1	TRBV5-8	TRBD1	-	CASSLGGADHTF	TGTGCCAGCAGCTTAGGGGGCGCGGACCATACCTTT
11	TRBJ2-4	TRBV20-1	-	once	CSARDQQVGHF	TGCAGTGCTAGAGATCAACAGGTCGGTCACTTC
15	TRBJ1-1	TRBV7-8	-	-	CASSFPAGETHYFFF	TGTGCCAGCAGCTTCCCGGCGGGTGAGACCCATTACTTCTTCTTT
15	TRBJ2-3	TRBV20-1	TRBD1	-	CSVRGTGVNTDTQYF	TGCAGTGTTCGCGGGACAGGGGTGAACACAGATACGCAGTATTTT
15	TRBJ2-7	TRBV7-9	-	-	CASSLMAARSYDQYF	TGTGCCAGCAGCTTAATGGCAGCAAGATCGTACGATCAGTACTTC
15	TRBJ1-1	TRBV7-6	TRBD1	-	CDSSMKYRGATEAFF	TGTGACAGCAGCATGAAGTACAGGGGGGCCACTGAAGCTTTCTTT
14	TRBJ2-7	TRBV5-8	-	-	CASSLLSQPYEQYF	TGTGCCAGCAGCTTGTTGTCACAGCCCTACGAGCAGTACTTC
15	TRBJ2-3	TRBV4-1	-	-	CASSPEVGGPDTQYF	TGCGCCAGCAGCCCAGAAGTGGGGGGCCCAGATACGCAGTATTTT
15	TRBJ1-6	TRBV7-2	-	-	CASSLAGGQRQPHPF	TGTGCCAGCAGCTTGGCGGGGGGCCAACGGCAGCCCCACCCCTTT
14	TRBJ1-6	TRBV18	-	many	CASSLTGFRFALHF	TGTGCCAGCTCACTGACAGGTTTTAGATTCGCCCTCCACTTT
16	TRBJ1-3	TRBV28	TRBD1	few	CASVPHRGLVGNTIYF	TGTGCCAGCGTCCCGCACAGGGGCTTAGTGGGAAACACCATATATTTT
12	TRBJ1-6	TRBV10-2	-	-	CASKGNNSPLHF	TGCGCCAGCAAAGGGAATAATTCACCCCTCCACTTT
15	TRBJ2-7	TRBV7-2	TRBD1	-	CASSTLRTGGYEQYF	TGTGCCAGCAGCACATTACGGACAGGGGGCTACGAGCAGTACTTC
16	TRBJ2-6	TRBV5-1	TRBD1	-	CASRPGQGAGANVLTF	TGCGCCAGCAGACCGGGACAGGGGGCGGGGGCCAACGTCCTGACTTTC
13	TRBJ1-2	TRBV2	-	-	CASSPGQSYGYTF	TGTGCCAGCAGCCCTGGACAGTCCTATGGCTACACCTTC
12	TRBJ1-5	TRBV20-1	-	once	CSAGDLDQPQHF	TGCAGCGCTGGCGACCTGGATCAGCCCCAGCATTTT
17	TRBJ1-6	TRBV15	-	-	CATSRDSFETGYSPLHF	TGTGCCACCAGCAGAGATAGTTTCGAGACAGGTTATTCACCCCTCCACTTT
12	TRBJ1-3	TRBV30	-	many	CAWIFSGNTIYF	TGTGCCTGGATATTCTCTGGAAACACCATATATTTT
13	TRBJ1-5	TRBV6-6	TRBD1	many	CASEGAGNQPQHF	TGTGCCAGTGAGGGGGCGGGGAATCAGCCCCAGCATTTT
15	TRBJ1-2	TRBV6-1	TRBD1	many	CARDWTGQGNYGYTF	TGTGCCAGGGATTGGACAGGTCAAGGAAACTATGGCTACACCTTC
16	TRBJ2-1	TRBV9	TRBD1	-	CASSVRQGGLQEKQFF	TGTGCCAGCAGCGTGAGACAGGGGGGACTACAAGAGAAGCAGTTCTTC
14	TRBJ1-2	TRBV12-3/TRBV12-4	-	-	CASSLFGQGNGYTF	TGTGCCAGCAGTTTGTTCGGGCAGGGGAACGGCTACACCTTC
14	TRBJ1-1	TRBV6-5	-	-	CASSQGGRNTEALF	TGTGCCAGCAGTCAAGGGGGGCGGAACACTGAAGCTCTCTTT
13	TRBJ2-7	TRBV5-1	-	-	CASSLPGSYKQYF	TGCGCCAGCAGCTTACCGGGCTCCTACAAGCAGTACTTC
14	TRBJ1-2	TRBV12-3/TRBV12-4	-	many	CASSSTLVNYGYTF	TGTGCCAGCAGTTCTACGCTCGTAAACTATGGCTACACCTTC
14	TRBJ2-2	TRBV10-3	-	many	CAARAGQETGELFF	TGTGCCGCGAGAGCGGGACAGGAGACCGGGGAGCTGTTTTTT
14	TRBJ2-5	TRBV7-2	-	-	CASSSRTGGETQYF	TGTGCCAGCAGCTCGAGGACCGGCGGCGAGACCCAGTACTTC